Listed here is a single T cell receptor (beta chain). The antigen remains unidentified. The source of the sample is a study of T-cell reconstitution after alpha-beta-depleted transplantation in children. Study-wide results and caveats: Diversity and T-cell counts at one year after transplant derived mostly from new T cells. Approximately two months post-transplant, alpha-beta T cells reportedly originated from several hundred expanded graft clones.

The CDR3 contains 13 residues. The V and J ends lost 0 bases and 7 bases respectively, with 11 bases between them. Germline assignment: CDR1 SGDLS and CDR2 YYNGEE. Unique molecular identifiers were incorporated during preparation of the TCRbeta library. MiXCR, applied by TCRdb to the PCR reads, yields one record per CDR3 protein. The sample lists about 580,000 distinct CDR3 sequences; around 23% were seen once. Material: PBMCs, mostly from graft donor cells, obtained 360 days after TCRalphabeta/CD19-depleted stem cell transplant. The chain links TRBV9 to TRBJ2-7; D is unresolved. The sequence derives from a boy younger than two who had a stem cell transplant for acute myeloid leukemia, so the T cells may come from the graft donor. The CDR3 spells CASSVVHGREQYF. In DNA form, the CDR3 reads TGTGCCAGCAGCGTAGTTCACGGGCGAGAGCAGTACTTC.